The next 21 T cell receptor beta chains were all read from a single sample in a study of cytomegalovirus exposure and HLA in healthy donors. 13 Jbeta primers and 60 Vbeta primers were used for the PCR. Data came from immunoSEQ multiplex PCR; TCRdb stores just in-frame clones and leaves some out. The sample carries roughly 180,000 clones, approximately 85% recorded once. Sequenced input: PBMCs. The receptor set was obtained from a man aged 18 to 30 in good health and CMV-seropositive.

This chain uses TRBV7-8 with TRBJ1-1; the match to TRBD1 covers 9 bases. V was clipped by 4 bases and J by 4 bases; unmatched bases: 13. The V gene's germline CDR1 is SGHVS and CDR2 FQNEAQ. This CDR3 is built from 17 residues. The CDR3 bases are TGTGCCAGCAGCTCCAAGATTGGGACAGGGCGGGGCACTGAAGCTTTCTTT. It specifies CASSSKIGTGRGTEAFF.

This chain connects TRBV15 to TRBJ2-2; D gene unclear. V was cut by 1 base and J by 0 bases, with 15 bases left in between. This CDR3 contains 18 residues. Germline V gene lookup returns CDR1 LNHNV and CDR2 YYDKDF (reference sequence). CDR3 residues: CATSRVQTLQANTGELFF. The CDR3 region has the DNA TGTGCCACCAGCAGAGTACAAACCTTACAAGCGAACACCGGGGAGCTGTTTTTT.

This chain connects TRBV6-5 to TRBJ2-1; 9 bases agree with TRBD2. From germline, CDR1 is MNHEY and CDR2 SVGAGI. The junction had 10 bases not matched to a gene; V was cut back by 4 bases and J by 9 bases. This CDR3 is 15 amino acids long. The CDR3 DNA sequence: TGTGCCAGCAGTTGGCGAGCGGGGGGTAAAGGTGAGCAGTTCTTC. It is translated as CASSWRAGGKGEQFF.

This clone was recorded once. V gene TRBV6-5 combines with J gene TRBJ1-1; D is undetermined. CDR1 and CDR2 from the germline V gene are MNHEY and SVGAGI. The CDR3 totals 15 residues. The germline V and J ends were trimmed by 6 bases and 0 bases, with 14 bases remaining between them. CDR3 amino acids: CASSPRGRVNTEAFF. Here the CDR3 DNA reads TGTGCCAGCAGCCCACGCGGGAGAGTGAACACTGAAGCTTTCTTT.

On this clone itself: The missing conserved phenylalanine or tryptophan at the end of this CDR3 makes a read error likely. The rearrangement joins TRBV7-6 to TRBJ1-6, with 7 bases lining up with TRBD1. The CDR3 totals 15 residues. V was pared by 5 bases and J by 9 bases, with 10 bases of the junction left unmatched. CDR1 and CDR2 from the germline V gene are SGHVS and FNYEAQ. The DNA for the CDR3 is TGTGCCAGCAGCCCCACGACAGGGAAAGGTTCACCCCTCCACGTT. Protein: CASSPTTGKGSPLHV.

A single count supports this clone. The CDR3 spells CASRLSGALGELFF. Here the CDR3 DNA reads TGTGCCAGCAGACTGAGCGGGGCCTTGGGGGAGCTGTTTTTT. The chain couples TRBV27 to TRBJ2-2, with 7 nucleotides matching TRBD2. The length of the CDR3 is 14 residues. The junction had 9 bases not matched to a gene; V was cut back by 6 bases and J by 8 bases. The germline gives CDR1 MNHEY, CDR2 SMNVEV (reference sequence).

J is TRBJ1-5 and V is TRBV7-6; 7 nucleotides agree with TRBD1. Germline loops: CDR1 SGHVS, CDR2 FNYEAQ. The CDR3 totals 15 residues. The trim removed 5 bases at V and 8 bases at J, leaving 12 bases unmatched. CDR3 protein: CASSPGGGFSEPQHF. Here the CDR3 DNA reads TGTGCCAGCAGCCCAGGGGGTGGGTTTTCAGAGCCCCAGCATTTT.

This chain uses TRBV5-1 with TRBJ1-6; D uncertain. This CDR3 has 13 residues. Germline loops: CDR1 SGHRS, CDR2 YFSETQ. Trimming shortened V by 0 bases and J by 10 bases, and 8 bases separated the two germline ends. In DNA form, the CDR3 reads TGCGCCAGCAGCTTGGCGGGGTTGTCACCCCTCCACTTT. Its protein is CASSLAGLSPLHF.

CDR3 coding DNA: TGTGCCAGCAGTGAACTGCGGGGCTCCTACAATGAGCAGTTCTTC. Residues: CASSELRGSYNEQFF. The chain employs TRBV2 and TRBJ2-1; D is perhaps TRBD2 (6 bases). The V and J ends lost 2 bases and 0 bases respectively, with 8 bases between them. Germline V gives CDR1 SNHLY, CDR2 FYNNEI. The CDR3 spans 15 residues.

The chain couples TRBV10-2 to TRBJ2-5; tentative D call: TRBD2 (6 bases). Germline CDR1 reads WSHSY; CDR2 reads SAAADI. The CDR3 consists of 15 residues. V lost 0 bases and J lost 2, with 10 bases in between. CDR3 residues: CASSESGGEQETQYF. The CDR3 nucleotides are TGCGCCAGCAGTGAGTCGGGCGGGGAGCAAGAGACCCAGTACTTC.

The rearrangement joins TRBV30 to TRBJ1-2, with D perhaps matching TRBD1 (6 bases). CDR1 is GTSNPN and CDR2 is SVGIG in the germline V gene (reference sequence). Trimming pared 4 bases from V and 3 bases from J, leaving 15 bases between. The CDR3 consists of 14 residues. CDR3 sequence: CAWKQPDRYYGYTF. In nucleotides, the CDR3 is TGTGCCTGGAAACAACCGGACAGATACTATGGCTACACCTTC.

The CDR3 nucleotides read TGTGCCAGCAGTTACGTGGGCAGGGAGGACGATGAGCAGTTCTTC. Its protein is CASSYVGREDDEQFF. The rearrangement uses TRBV6-5 and TRBJ2-1, with TRBD2 as a possible D gene (6 bases). Between the trimmed V and J ends, which lost 2 bases and 8 bases, there was a span of 16 bases. Germline lookup yields CDR1 MNHEY and CDR2 SVGAGI. This CDR3 comprises 15 residues.

CDR3: CASAFSGVEQYF. Written as DNA, the CDR3 is TGTGCCAGCGCCTTTTCGGGGGTCGAGCAGTACTTC. This rearrangement joins TRBV11-2 to TRBJ2-7; maybe TRBD2 (6 bases). Trimming shortened V by 8 bases and J by 6 bases, and 14 bases separated the two germline ends. The CDR3 has 12 residues. The germline V gene has CDR1 SGHAT and CDR2 FQNNGV.

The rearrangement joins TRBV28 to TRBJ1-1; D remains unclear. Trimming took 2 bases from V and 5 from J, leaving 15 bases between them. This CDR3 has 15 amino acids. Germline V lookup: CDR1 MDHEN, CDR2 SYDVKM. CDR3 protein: CASSLQQTRGTEAFF. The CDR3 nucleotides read TGTGCCAGCAGTTTACAACAGACTCGAGGGACTGAAGCTTTCTTT.

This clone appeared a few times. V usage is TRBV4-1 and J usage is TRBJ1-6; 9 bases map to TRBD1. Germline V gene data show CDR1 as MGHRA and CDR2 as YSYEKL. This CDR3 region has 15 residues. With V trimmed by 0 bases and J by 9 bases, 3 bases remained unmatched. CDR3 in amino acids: CASSQETGGGSPLHF. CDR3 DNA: TGCGCCAGCAGCCAAGAGACAGGGGGTGGTTCACCCCTCCACTTT.

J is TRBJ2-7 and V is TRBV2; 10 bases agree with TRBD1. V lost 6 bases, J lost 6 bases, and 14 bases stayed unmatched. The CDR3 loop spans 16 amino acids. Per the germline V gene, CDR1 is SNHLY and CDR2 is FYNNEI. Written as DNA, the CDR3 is TGTGCCAGCAGGGACCCGGGACAGGGGACAACCGCCGAGCAGTACTTC. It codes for CASRDPGQGTTAEQYF.

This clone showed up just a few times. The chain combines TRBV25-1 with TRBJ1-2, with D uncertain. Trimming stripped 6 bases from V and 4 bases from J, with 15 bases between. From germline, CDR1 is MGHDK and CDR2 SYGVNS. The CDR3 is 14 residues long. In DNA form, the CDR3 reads TGTGCCAGCAGGGAACAACTGTTTGGCTATGGCTACACCTTC. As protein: CASREQLFGYGYTF.

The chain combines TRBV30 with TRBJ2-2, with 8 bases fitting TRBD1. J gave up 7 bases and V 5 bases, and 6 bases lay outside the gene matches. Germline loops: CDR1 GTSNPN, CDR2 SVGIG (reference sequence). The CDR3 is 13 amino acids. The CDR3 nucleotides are TGTGCCTGGTCAGGGGGCGGCAACGGGGAGCTGTTTTTT. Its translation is CAWSGGGNGELFF. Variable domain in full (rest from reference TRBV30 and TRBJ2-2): SQTIHQWPATLVQPVGSPLSLECTVEGTSNPNLYWYRQAAGRGLQLLFYSVGIGQISSEVPQNLSASRPQDRQFILSSKKLLLSDSGFYLCAWSGGGNGELFFGEGSRLTVL.

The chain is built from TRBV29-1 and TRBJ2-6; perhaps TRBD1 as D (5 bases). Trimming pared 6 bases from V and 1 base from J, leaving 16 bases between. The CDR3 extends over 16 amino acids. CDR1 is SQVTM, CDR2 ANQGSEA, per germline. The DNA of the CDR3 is TGCAGCGTCCAAGGGGTAAATGGGTCTGGGGCCAACGTCCTGACTTTC. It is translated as CSVQGVNGSGANVLTF.

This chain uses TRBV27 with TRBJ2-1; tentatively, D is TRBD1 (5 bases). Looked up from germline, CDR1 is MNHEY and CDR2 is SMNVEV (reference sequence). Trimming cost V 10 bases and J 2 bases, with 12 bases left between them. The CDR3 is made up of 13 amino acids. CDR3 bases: TGTGCCACGCGAAGGGGCGCCTACAATGAGCAGTTCTTC. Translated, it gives CATRRGAYNEQFF.

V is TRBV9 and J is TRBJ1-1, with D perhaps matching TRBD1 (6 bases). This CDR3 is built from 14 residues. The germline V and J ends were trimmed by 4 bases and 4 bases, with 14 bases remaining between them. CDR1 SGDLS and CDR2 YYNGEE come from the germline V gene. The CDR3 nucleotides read TGTGCCAGCAGCCCTATAGGGGGTTCCACTGAAGCTTTCTTT. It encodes CASSPIGGSTEAFF.